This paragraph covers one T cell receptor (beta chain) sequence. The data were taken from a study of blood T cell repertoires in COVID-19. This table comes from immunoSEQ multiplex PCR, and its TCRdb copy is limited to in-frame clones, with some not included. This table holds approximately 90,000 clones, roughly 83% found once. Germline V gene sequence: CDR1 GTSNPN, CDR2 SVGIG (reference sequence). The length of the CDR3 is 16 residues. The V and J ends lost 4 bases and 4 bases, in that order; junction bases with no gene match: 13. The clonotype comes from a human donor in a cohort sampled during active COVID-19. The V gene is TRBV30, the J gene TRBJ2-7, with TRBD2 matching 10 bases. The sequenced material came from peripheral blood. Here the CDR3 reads CAWTSIRASGSYEQYF. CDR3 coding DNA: TGTGCCTGGACCTCAATTCGGGCTAGCGGGAGTTACGAGCAGTACTTC.